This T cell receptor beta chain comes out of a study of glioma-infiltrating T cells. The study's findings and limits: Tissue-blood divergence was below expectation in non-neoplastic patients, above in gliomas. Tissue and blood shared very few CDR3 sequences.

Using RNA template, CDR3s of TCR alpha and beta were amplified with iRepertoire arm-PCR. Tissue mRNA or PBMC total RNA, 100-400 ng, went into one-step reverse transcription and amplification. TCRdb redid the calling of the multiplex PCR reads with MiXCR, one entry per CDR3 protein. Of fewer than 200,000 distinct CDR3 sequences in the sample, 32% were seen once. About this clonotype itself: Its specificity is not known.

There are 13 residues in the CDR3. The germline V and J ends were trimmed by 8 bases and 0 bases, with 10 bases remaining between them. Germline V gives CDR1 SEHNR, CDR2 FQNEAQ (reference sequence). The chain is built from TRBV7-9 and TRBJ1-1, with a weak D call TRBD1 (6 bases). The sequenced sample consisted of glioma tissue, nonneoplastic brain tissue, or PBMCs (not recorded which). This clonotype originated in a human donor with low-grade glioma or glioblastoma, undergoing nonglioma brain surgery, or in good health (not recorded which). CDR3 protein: CASGYRVNTEAFF. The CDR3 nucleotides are TGTGCCAGCGGATACAGGGTGAACACTGAAGCTTTCTTT.